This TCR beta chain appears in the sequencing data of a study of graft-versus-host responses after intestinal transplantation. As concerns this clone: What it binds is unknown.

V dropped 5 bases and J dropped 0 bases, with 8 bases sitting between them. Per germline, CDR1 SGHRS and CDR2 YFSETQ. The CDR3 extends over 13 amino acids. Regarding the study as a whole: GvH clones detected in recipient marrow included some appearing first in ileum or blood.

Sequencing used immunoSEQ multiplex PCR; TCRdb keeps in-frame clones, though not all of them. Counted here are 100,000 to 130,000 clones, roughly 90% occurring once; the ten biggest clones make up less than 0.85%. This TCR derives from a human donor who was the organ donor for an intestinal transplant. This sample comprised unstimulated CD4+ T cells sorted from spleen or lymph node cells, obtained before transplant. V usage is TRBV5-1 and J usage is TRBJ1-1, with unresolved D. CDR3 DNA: TGCGCCAGCAGACGGGGATTGAACACTGAAGCTTTCTTT. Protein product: CASRRGLNTEAFF.